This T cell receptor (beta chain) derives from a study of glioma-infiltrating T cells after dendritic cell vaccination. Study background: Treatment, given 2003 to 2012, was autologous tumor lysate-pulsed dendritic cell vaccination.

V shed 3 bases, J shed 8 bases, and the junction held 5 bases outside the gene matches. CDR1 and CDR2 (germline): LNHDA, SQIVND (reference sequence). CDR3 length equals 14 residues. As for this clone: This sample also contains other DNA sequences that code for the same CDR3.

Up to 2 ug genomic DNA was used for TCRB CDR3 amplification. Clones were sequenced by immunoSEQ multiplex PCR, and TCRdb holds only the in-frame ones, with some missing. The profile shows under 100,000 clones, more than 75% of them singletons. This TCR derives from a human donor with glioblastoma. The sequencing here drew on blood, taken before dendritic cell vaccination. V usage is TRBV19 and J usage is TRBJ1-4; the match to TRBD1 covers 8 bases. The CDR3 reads CASSMVQGGEKLFF. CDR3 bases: TGTGCCAGTAGTATGGTACAGGGGGGAGAAAAACTGTTTTTT.